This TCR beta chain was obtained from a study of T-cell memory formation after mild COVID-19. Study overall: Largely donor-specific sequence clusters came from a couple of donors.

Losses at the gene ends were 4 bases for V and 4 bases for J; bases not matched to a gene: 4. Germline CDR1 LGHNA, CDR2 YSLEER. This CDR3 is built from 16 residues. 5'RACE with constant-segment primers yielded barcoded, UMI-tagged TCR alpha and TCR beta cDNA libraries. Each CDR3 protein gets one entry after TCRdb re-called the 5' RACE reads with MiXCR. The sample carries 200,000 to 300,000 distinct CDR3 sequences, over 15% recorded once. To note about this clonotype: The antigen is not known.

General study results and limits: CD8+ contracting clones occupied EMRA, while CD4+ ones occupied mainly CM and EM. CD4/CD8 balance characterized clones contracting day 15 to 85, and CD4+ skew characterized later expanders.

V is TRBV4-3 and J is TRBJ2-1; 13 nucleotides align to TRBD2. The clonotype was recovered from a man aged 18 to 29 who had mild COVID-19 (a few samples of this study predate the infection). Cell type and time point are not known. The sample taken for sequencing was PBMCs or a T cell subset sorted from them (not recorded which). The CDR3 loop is CASSRQLAGGYNEQFF. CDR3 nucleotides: TGCGCCAGCAGCCGCCAACTAGCGGGGGGGTACAATGAGCAGTTCTTC.